This T cell receptor (beta chain) was identified in a study of cytomegalovirus exposure and HLA in healthy donors. Study as a whole: The 110 million or so unique TCR beta sequences, from roughly 180 million T cells, were found by an earlier analysis. Study-level results: Several top significant clusters appeared, in a later analysis, to be linked to common viral pathogens. Serostatus for CMV was the only available immune exposure information. Association of about 17,000 TCR beta sequences with HLA alleles was found at 0.05 false discovery rate in a later analysis.

This clone was observed a single time. The antigen is unknown. In the PCR, 60 Vbeta and 13 Jbeta primers were used. Measured with immunoSEQ multiplex PCR; TCRdb has only the in-frame clones, and not every one. The table shows over 150,000 clones, with 80% to 85% occurring only once. Sample: PBMCs. The clonotype was recovered from a woman between 25 and 40 years old in good health and CMV-seronegative.

CDR3 sequence reads: CATSRETSPYNEQFF. The CDR3 region has the DNA TGTGCCACCAGCCGCGAGACTAGCCCCTACAATGAGCAGTTCTTC. The chain employs TRBV15 and TRBJ2-1, with 7 positions matching TRBD2. Germline CDR1 and CDR2: LNHNV and YYDKDF (reference sequence). The CDR3 has 15 residues. The trim removed 5 bases at V and 2 bases at J, leaving 6 bases unmatched.